This TCR beta chain was identified during a study of CD8 T cells in ankylosing spondylitis (dated by TCRdb to about 2017). About the full investigation: The study set out to find disease-linked TCR variants by profiling T cell receptor beta repertoires in ankylosing spondylitis patients and healthy donors. The full study cohort comprised around 23 ankylosing spondylitis patients and roughly 100 healthy donors. Peripheral blood was sampled, and synovial fluid was additionally collected from ankylosing spondylitis patients.

The paper as a whole reports these results and caveats: Blood from ankylosing spondylitis patients appeared to be characterized by a TCR beta motif composed of eight or nine highly homologous amino acid variants. Some of the motif variants had been reported before in the synovial fluid and blood of reactive arthritis patients, a finding that suggests common disease-initiation mechanisms. According to the report, matched synovial fluid samples from ankylosing spondylitis patients were significantly enriched for the disease-linked clones. In peripheral blood, the disease-linked clones were found at relatively low frequencies and had a CD8+ phenotype.

In this sample, this clonotype turned up many times. Its antigen remains unidentified. It has no much larger one-base neighbor in the sample; base qualities were not kept. TCRdb lists the instrument as Illumina HiSeq 2500. TCR beta libraries were prepared by quantitative 5'-RACE with molecular barcodes. The published analysis was carried out like this. A new computational method based on a probabilistic model of VDJ rearrangement was used to identify disease-linked TCR variants. Using fastp trimming at Q25 and MiXCR clonotype assembly, TCRdb reanalyzed the public sequencing data and kept in-frame beta chains. For every CDR3 protein sequence, its rows merge into one entry that carries the most common genes and DNA. The V and J calls come from TCRdb's annotation, not from the publication. Present in this sample are about 130,000 distinct CDR3 sequences, 7% to 8% of which were seen just once. In total, the top ten clones hold 9.5% to 15% of the sample.

V loses 4 bases, J loses 3 bases, and the germline ends lie 13 bases apart. From a lookup of the germline V gene, CDR1 and CDR2 are SGHVS and FNYEAQ. CDR3 length: 14 amino acids, cysteine to phenylalanine. The retained sequence is limited to the CDR3, 42 bases, with the frame set at the first base. This chain joins TRBV7-6 to TRBJ2-7; no D gene is confidently identified. The source of this sequence is a female donor with ankylosing spondylitis or in good health (not recorded which). Source material: blood, either unsorted or a sorted T cell fraction (not recorded which). In nucleotides, the sequence is TGTGCCAGCAGCTCGAGCCCCCCCAACTACGAGCAGTACTTC. Protein translation: CASSSSPPNYEQYF.